A selection of T cell receptor beta chains follows, all from one sample in a study of T-cell memory formation after mild COVID-19. MiXCR was run by TCRdb on the 5' RACE reads, yielding one entry per CDR3 protein. The sample shows just over 400,000 distinct CDR3 sequences, less than 25% of them seen only once. The sequenced material came from PBMCs or a T cell subset sorted from them (not recorded which). The receptor set was obtained from an adult woman who had mild COVID-19 (a few samples of this study predate the infection). Cell type and time point are not known. The CDR3 runs from the conserved cysteine through the conserved F or W. A D gene is named only where the DNA matches it firmly. Size tells how often a clone was seen (once, few, many) or the class of an expanded clone, and some rows leave it out.

D gene | J gene | V gene | CDR3 length | clone size | CDR3 protein | CDR3 DNA
NA | TRBJ1-5 | TRBV19 | 12 | NA | CASSILMGPQHF | TGTGCCAGTAGTATTTTAATGGGACCCCAGCATTTT
NA | TRBJ1-1 | TRBV10-2 | 15 | NA | CASLEKGLKVSEAFF | TGCGCCAGCCTGGAAAAGGGACTTAAGGTTTCTGAAGCTTTCTTT
NA | TRBJ2-5 | TRBV7-3 | 15 | few | CASSSHATGRETQYF | TGTGCCAGCAGCTCCCATGCGACAGGGAGGGAGACCCAGTACTTC
TRBD1 | TRBJ1-4 | TRBV19 | 13 | few | CASLGQGHEKLFF | TGTGCCAGTCTGGGACAGGGGCATGAAAAACTGTTTTTT
NA | TRBJ1-1 | TRBV29-1 | 12 | NA | CSVESAGIEAFF | TGCAGCGTTGAATCCGCCGGGATTGAAGCTTTCTTT
TRBD1 | TRBJ2-7 | TRBV6-2/TRBV6-3 | 11 | NA | CATRQGEEQYF | TGTGCCACAAGACAGGGGGAGGAGCAGTACTTC
NA | TRBJ1-1 | TRBV27 | 14 | NA | CASSLLQGTTEAFF | TGTGCCAGCAGTTTACTACAGGGAACCACTGAAGCTTTCTTT
NA | TRBJ2-7 | TRBV12-3/TRBV12-4 | 15 | few | CASSLDGDLTYEQYF | TGTGCCAGCAGTCTCGACGGAGACCTTACCTACGAGCAGTACTTC
NA | TRBJ1-5 | TRBV12-3/TRBV12-4 | 13 | NA | CATRPGSNQPQHF | TGTGCCACTCGTCCAGGGAGCAATCAGCCCCAGCATTTT
TRBD1 | TRBJ1-5 | TRBV27 | 16 | many | CASRLTGTGGSQPQHF | TGTGCCAGCAGACTGACCGGGACAGGGGGATCACAGCCCCAGCATTTT
NA | TRBJ2-5 | TRBV29-1 | 12 | few | CSHLPRSRTQYF | TGCAGCCACCTTCCGCGGAGTAGGACCCAGTACTTC
NA | TRBJ2-5 | TRBV5-1 | 14 | NA | CASSFGRRFETQYF | TGCGCCAGCAGCTTCGGGCGCCGATTCGAGACCCAGTACTTC
NA | TRBJ2-7 | TRBV13 | 13 | once | CASSSGVRYEQYF | TGTGCCAGCAGCTCTGGAGTCCGATACGAGCAGTACTTC
NA | TRBJ2-7 | TRBV7-6 | 15 | NA | CASSLGSQFSYEQYF | TGTGCCAGCAGCTTAGGCTCTCAGTTCTCCTACGAGCAGTACTTC
NA | TRBJ2-3 | TRBV7-2 | 16 | NA | CASSLVAGLSTDTQYF | TGTGCCAGCAGCTTAGTGGCGGGGTTGAGCACAGATACGCAGTATTTT
TRBD1 | TRBJ2-7 | TRBV12-3/TRBV12-4 | 13 | NA | CASSSGTGHEQYF | TGTGCCAGCAGTTCCGGGACAGGGCACGAGCAGTACTTC
TRBD2 | TRBJ2-5 | TRBV2 | 15 | few | CASNTGTSWGETQYF | TGTGCCAGCAATACAGGGACTAGCTGGGGTGAGACCCAGTACTTC
NA | TRBJ2-3 | TRBV5-1 | 15 | few | CASSFVGRGTDTQYF | TGCGCCAGCAGCTTCGTAGGGCGGGGCACAGATACGCAGTATTTT
TRBD2 | TRBJ2-1 | TRBV11-3 | 16 | NA | CASSLSGTSGLNEQFF | TGTGCCAGCAGCTTATCCGGGACTAGCGGCCTGAATGAGCAGTTCTTC
TRBD1 | TRBJ1-2 | TRBV5-5 | 16 | NA | CASSLFIDRGQYGYTF | TGTGCCAGCAGCTTATTCATAGACAGGGGACAGTATGGCTACACCTTC
NA | TRBJ2-5 | TRBV27 | 14 | few | CASSLSWNQETQYF | TGTGCCAGCAGTCTCTCCTGGAACCAAGAGACCCAGTACTTC
NA | TRBJ2-7 | TRBV18 | 15 | few | CASSPPGTAAYEQYF | TGTGCCAGCTCACCTCCCGGGACCGCGGCCTACGAGCAGTACTTC
NA | TRBJ1-1 | TRBV5-1 | 15 | NA | CASSVKPGGLPEAFF | TGCGCCAGCAGCGTCAAGCCGGGAGGGCTTCCTGAAGCTTTCTTT
TRBD1 | TRBJ2-7 | TRBV5-4 | 12 | few | CASTGQKDEQYF | TGTGCCAGTACGGGACAGAAAGACGAGCAGTACTTC
TRBD1 | TRBJ1-2 | TRBV29-1 | 15 | NA | CSVGGVTGGNYGYTF | TGCAGCGTTGGGGGGGTGACAGGGGGTAACTATGGCTACACCTTC
NA | TRBJ2-3 | TRBV29-1 | 15 | NA | CSVTGWAASTDTQYF | TGCAGCGTCACTGGGTGGGCCGCTAGCACAGATACGCAGTATTTT
NA | TRBJ2-7 | TRBV29-1 | 11 | few | CSVGIYYEQYF | TGCAGCGTTGGCATCTACTACGAGCAGTACTTC
NA | TRBJ2-1 | TRBV12-3/TRBV12-4 | 15 | NA | CASSFGLVGGNEQFF | TGTGCCAGCAGTTTTGGGTTAGTGGGAGGTAATGAGCAGTTCTTC
TRBD2 | TRBJ2-7 | TRBV12-3/TRBV12-4 | 17 | few | CASSSLPGTSGSHEQYF | TGTGCCAGCAGTTCGCTCCCCGGGACTAGCGGGTCCCACGAGCAGTACTTC
NA | TRBJ1-1 | TRBV6-5 | 15 | NA | CASSKTQFGVIEAFF | TGTGCCAGCAGCAAGACCCAATTCGGGGTTATCGAAGCTTTCTTT
NA | TRBJ2-7 | TRBV25-1 | 11 | few | CASGVPYEQYF | TGTGCCAGCGGGGTCCCCTACGAGCAGTACTTC
TRBD1 | TRBJ1-4 | TRBV25-1 | 14 | NA | CASSETGQYGKLFF | TGTGCCAGCAGTGAGACGGGACAGTACGGAAAACTGTTTTTT
NA | TRBJ1-1 | TRBV25-1 | 14 | NA | CASGNGVVATEAFF | TGTGCCAGCGGGAACGGGGTGGTGGCCACTGAAGCTTTCTTT
TRBD2 | TRBJ2-1 | TRBV5-1 | 13 | few | CASSLEWLAGAVF | TGCGCCAGCAGCTTGGAGTGGCTAGCGGGTGCCGTCTTC
NA | TRBJ2-7 | TRBV20-1 | 13 | few | CSARDPQGIEQYF | TGCAGTGCTAGAGATCCCCAGGGAATCGAGCAGTACTTC
NA | TRBJ1-2 | TRBV5-1 | 13 | NA | CASSHPRTVDLTF | TGCGCCAGCAGCCATCCTAGGACGGTCGATCTCACCTTC
NA | TRBJ2-1 | TRBV12-3/TRBV12-4 | 13 | few | CASSFRRPGEQFF | TGTGCCAGCAGTTTTCGGCGGCCCGGAGAGCAGTTCTTC
TRBD1 | TRBJ1-5 | TRBV20-1 | 14 | NA | CSASPGQGPQPQHF | TGCAGTGCTTCCCCGGGACAGGGGCCTCAGCCCCAGCATTTT
TRBD1 | TRBJ2-7 | TRBV5-1 | 14 | NA | CASSEGQGASEQYF | TGCGCCAGCAGCGAGGGACAGGGGGCGAGTGAGCAGTACTTC
TRBD1 | TRBJ2-7 | TRBV5-1 | 15 | NA | CASSASGGGGYEQYF | TGCGCCAGCAGCGCTTCAGGGGGCGGAGGGTACGAGCAGTACTTC
TRBD2 | TRBJ2-1 | TRBV9 | 15 | NA | CASTTASGGMNEQFF | TGTGCCAGCACAACGGCCAGCGGGGGGATGAATGAGCAGTTCTTC
NA | TRBJ1-2 | TRBV4-2 | 15 | NA | CASNPTVRANYGYTF | TGTGCCAGCAACCCGACGGTGAGAGCTAACTATGGCTACACCTTC
NA | TRBJ1-1 | TRBV5-1 | 15 | NA | CASSSQGSGNTEAFF | TGCGCCAGCAGCTCGCAGGGTTCGGGGAACACTGAAGCTTTCTTT
NA | TRBJ2-3 | TRBV5-5 | 14 | many | CASRPVPGADTQYF | TGTGCCAGCCGACCCGTGCCGGGCGCAGATACGCAGTATTTT
NA | TRBJ2-2 | TRBV27 | 14 | NA | CASSSDGAVGELFF | TGTGCCAGCAGTTCTGATGGGGCCGTCGGGGAGCTGTTTTTT
NA | TRBJ1-1 | TRBV5-6 | 14 | NA | CASSLIMSPVSAFF | TGTGCCAGCAGCTTGATCATGTCCCCCGTAAGCGCTTTCTTT
TRBD1 | TRBJ1-1 | TRBV15 | 18 | NA | CATSRAKQGAPVGTEAFF | TGTGCCACCAGCAGAGCGAAGCAGGGGGCGCCGGTGGGCACTGAAGCTTTCTTT
TRBD2 | TRBJ2-1 | TRBV24-1 | 17 | few | CATSDPTSGGGRGEQFF | TGTGCCACCAGTGATCCGACTAGCGGAGGAGGTAGAGGTGAGCAGTTCTTC
NA | TRBJ2-3 | TRBV5-1 | 14 | NA | CASSHGGGSDTQYF | TGCGCCAGCAGCCACGGTGGGGGTTCAGATACGCAGTATTTT
TRBD1 | TRBJ1-6 | TRBV12-3/TRBV12-4 | 14 | few | CASSSGTENSPLHF | TGTGCCAGCAGTTCCGGGACAGAAAATTCACCCCTCCACTTT
NA | TRBJ2-1 | TRBV24-1 | 13 | NA | CATTLSGDNEQFF | TGTGCCACCACCCTCTCCGGGGATAATGAGCAGTTCTTC
TRBD2 | TRBJ2-2 | TRBV6-6 | 15 | NA | CASRGPGGRTGELFF | TGTGCCAGCAGGGGGCCGGGAGGACGCACCGGGGAGCTGTTTTTT
NA | TRBJ2-3 | TRBV5-1 | 14 | NA | CASSLDGAAGTQYF | TGCGCCAGCAGCTTGGATGGGGCCGCAGGTACGCAGTATTTT
NA | TRBJ1-5 | TRBV20-1 | 16 | NA | CSARGTGRNSNQPQHF | TGCAGTGCTAGGGGGACTGGCAGGAATAGCAATCAGCCCCAGCATTTT